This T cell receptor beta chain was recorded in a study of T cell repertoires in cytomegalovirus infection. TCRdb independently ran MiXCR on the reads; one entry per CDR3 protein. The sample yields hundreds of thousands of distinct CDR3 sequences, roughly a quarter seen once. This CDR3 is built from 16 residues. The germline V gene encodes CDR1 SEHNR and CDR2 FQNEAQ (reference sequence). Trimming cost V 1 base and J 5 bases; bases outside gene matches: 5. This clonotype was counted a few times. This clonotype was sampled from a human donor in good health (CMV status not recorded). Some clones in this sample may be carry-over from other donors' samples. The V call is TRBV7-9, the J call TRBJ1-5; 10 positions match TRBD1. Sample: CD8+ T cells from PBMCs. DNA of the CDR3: TGTGCCAGCAGCTTAGTGGGGACAGGGGTTTATCAGCCCCAGCATTTT. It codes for CASSLVGTGVYQPQHF.